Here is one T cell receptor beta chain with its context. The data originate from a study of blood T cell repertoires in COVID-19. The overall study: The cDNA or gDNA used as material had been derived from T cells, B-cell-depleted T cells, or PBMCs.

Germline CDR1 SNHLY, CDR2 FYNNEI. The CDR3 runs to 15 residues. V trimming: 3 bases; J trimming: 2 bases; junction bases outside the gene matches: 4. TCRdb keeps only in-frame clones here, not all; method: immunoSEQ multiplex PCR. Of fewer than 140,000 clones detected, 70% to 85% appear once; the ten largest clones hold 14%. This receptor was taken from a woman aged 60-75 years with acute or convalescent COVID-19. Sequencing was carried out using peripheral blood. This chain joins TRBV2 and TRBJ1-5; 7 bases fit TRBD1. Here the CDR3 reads CASSDTGQGNQPQHF. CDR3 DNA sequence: TGTGCCAGCAGTGACACAGGACAGGGCAATCAGCCCCAGCATTTT.